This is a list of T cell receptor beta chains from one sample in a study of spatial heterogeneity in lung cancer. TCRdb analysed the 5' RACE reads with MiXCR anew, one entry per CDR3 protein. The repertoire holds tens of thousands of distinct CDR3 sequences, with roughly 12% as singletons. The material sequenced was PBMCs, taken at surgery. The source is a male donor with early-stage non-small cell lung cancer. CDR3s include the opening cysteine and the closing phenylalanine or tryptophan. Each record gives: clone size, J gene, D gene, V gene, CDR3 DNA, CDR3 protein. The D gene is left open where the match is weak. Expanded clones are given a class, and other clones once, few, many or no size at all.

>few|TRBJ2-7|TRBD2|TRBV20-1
TGCAGTGAGCAGCGGGAGGGCTACGAGCAGTACTTC
CSEQREGYEQYF
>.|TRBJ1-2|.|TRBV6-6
TGTGCCAGCACCCAAAAAGGAGGGCCCGGCGACTGTGGCTACACCTTC
CASTQKGGPGDCGYTF
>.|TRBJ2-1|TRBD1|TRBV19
TGTGCCAGTAGTATCGGACAGGGGGCCTACAATGAGCAGTTCTTC
CASSIGQGAYNEQFF
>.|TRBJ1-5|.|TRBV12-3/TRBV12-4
TGTGCCAGCACCCTTAGGGAGAATCAGCCCCAGCATTTT
CASTLRENQPQHF
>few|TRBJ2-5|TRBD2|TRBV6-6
TGTGCCAGCAGAGCCCCGAGCGGGAGGGCGGGGGAGACCCAGTACTTC
CASRAPSGRAGETQYF
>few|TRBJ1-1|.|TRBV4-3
TGCGCCAGCAGCCAAGAAGGGCCACTCGGAGCTTTCTTT
CASSQEGPLGAFF
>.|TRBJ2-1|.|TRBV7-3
TGTGCCAGCAGCTTAGGCGGGTCCTTTTGGAATGAGCAGTTCTTC
CASSLGGSFWNEQFF
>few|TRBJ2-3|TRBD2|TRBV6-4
TGTGCCAGCAGTGCCAGCGGGAGGTCCAGTACGCAGTATTTT
CASSASGRSSTQYF
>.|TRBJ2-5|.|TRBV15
TGTGCCACCAGTAAACAGGACAGTAACCAAGAGACCCAGTACTTC
CATSKQDSNQETQYF
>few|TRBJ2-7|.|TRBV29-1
TGCAGCGTTTACAGCTCCTACGAGCAGTACTTC
CSVYSSYEQYF
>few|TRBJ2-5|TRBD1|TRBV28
TGTGCCAGCAGTTATCGTCGGGGACAGACAAAAGAGACCCAGTACTTC
CASSYRRGQTKETQYF
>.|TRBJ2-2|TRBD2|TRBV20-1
TGCAGTGCTAGAGACGAAACTAGCGGCCCGAACACCGGGGAGCTGTTTTTT
CSARDETSGPNTGELFF
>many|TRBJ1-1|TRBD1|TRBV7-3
TGTGCCAGCAGCATCACAGGGGACACTGAAGCTTTCTTT
CASSITGDTEAFF
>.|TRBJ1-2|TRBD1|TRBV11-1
TGTGCCAGCAGCTCCGATTCAGGGGGCGCGATCCACACCTTC
CASSSDSGGAIHTF
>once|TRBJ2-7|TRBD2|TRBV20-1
TGCAGTGCTGGCGGGACTAGCGGAGAAAGAACCTACGAGCAGTACTTC
CSAGGTSGERTYEQYF
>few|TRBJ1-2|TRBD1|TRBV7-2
TGTGCCAGCAGCTGGACAGGGATTAATGGCTACACCTTC
CASSWTGINGYTF
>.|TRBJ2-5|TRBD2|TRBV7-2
TGTGCCAGCAGCGGGACTAGCGGGGGGCGAGAGACCCAGTACTTC
CASSGTSGGRETQYF
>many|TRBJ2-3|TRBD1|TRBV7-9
TGTGCCAGCAGTCGACAGGGGGGCACAGATACGCAGTATTTT
CASSRQGGTDTQYF
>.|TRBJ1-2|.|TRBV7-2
TGTGCCAGCAGCTTAATTCTCTATGGCTACACCTTC
CASSLILYGYTF
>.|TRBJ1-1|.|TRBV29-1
TGCAGCGTGAGGACGGTCATGAACACTGAAGCTTTCTTT
CSVRTVMNTEAFF
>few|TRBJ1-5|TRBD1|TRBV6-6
TGTGCCAGCAGACGCCGGGACAGGGGACCTAATCAGCCCCAGCATTTT
CASRRRDRGPNQPQHF
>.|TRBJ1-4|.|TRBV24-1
TGTGCCACCAGTGATCTTGGAGGTGAAAAACTGTTTTTT
CATSDLGGEKLFF
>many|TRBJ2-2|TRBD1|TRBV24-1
TGTGCCACCAAGGGACAGGGCGGCACCGGGGAGCTGTTTTTT
CATKGQGGTGELFF
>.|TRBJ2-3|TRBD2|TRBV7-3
TGTGCCAGCAGCCCATGGACTAGTTCAGATACGCAGTATTTT
CASSPWTSSDTQYF
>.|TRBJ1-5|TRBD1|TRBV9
TGTGCCAGCGGAACTGGGACAGGGTTCCAGCCCCAGCATTTT
CASGTGTGFQPQHF
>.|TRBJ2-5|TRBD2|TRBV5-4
TGTGCCAGCAGCCCTCCGGCGGGGGGCCAAGAGACCCAGTACTTC
CASSPPAGGQETQYF
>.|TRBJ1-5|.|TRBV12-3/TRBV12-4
TGTGCCAGCAGTCCGTGGGAGACGATTAGCAATCAGCCCCAGCATTTT
CASSPWETISNQPQHF
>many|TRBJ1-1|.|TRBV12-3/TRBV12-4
TGTGCCAGCAGTTTCCGGACCCTCCGAGGCACTGAAGCTTTCTTT
CASSFRTLRGTEAFF
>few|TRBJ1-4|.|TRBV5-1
TGCGCCAGCAGCGTGCAACGACAGGCGGAGAATGAAAAACTGTTTTTT
CASSVQRQAENEKLFF
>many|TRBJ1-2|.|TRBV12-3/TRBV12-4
TGTGCCAGCAGTTTCGACATTAACTATGGCTACACCTTC
CASSFDINYGYTF
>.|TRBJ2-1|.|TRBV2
TGTGCCAGCAGTGATGGACTTCTGGGTGAGCAGTTCTTC
CASSDGLLGEQFF